The 23 T cell receptor beta chains in this list originate from one sample, sequenced in a study of cytomegalovirus exposure and HLA in healthy donors. The PCR contained 60 Vbeta and 13 Jbeta primers. Using immunoSEQ multiplex PCR, the repertoire was profiled, and TCRdb retains in-frame clones only, with some absent. This sample has 90,000 to 130,000 clones, with 55% to 70% found just once. Material: PBMCs. The receptors originated from a woman in her thirties in good health and CMV-seronegative.

The V and J genes are TRBV29-1 and TRBJ1-2; TRBD1 might be the D (5 bases). Germline V gene data show CDR1 as SQVTM and CDR2 as ANQGSEA. The V end was cut by 0 bases, the J end by 8 bases, with 16 bases between. The CDR3 is 14 residues long. CDR3 amino acids: CSVEDLGRVNGYTF. The CDR3 DNA reads as TGCAGCGTTGAAGATCTGGGCAGGGTTAACGGCTACACCTTC.

The J gene is TRBJ2-5, the V gene TRBV9, with TRBD2 identical over 7 bases. This CDR3 has 14 residues. From germline, CDR1 is SGDLS and CDR2 YYNGEE. J was trimmed by 5 bases and V by 4 bases; bases with no gene match: 8. CDR3 DNA: TGTGCCAGCAGCCCGTCTAGCGGCGGGGAGACCCAGTACTTC. Translating it yields CASSPSSGGETQYF. Variable domain in full (rest from reference TRBV9 and TRBJ2-5): DSGVTQTPKHLITATGQRVTLRCSPRSGDLSVYWYQQSLDQGLQFLIQYYNGEERAKGNILERFSAQQFPDLHSELNLSSLELGDSALYFCASSPSSGGETQYFGPGTRLLVL.

The J gene is TRBJ1-1, the V gene TRBV5-1; the match to TRBD1 covers 8 bases. Per the germline V gene, CDR1 is SGHRS and CDR2 is YFSETQ. V gave up 4 bases and J gave up 4 bases; unmatched junction bases: 9. The CDR3 runs 15 residues. The CDR3 coding sequence is TGCGCCAGCAGCACAGGACAGGGATCCTTCACTGAAGCTTTCTTT. As protein: CASSTGQGSFTEAFF.

The chain couples TRBV9 to TRBJ1-4; D call uncertain. This CDR3 is 13 amino acids long. V lost 0 bases, J lost 3 bases, and 3 bases lay in between. The germline V gene encodes CDR1 SGDLS and CDR2 YYNGEE. In DNA form, the CDR3 reads TGTGCCAGCAGCGTAGCGGCTAATGAAAAACTGTTTTTT. It is translated as CASSVAANEKLFF.

The rearrangement joins TRBV29-1 to TRBJ2-2; 8 bases are a match to TRBD1. V lost 4 bases to trimming and J lost 4 bases; unmatched junction nucleotides: 5. This CDR3 is built from 14 residues. Germline V gene data show CDR1 as SQVTM and CDR2 as ANQGSEA. The CDR3, as DNA: TGCAGCGTTGTACAGGGGGAGGCCACCGGGGAGCTGTTTTTT. It translates to CSVVQGEATGELFF.

The V call is TRBV28, the J call TRBJ1-1, with D hard to call. CDR1 MDHEN and CDR2 SYDVKM come from the germline V gene. This CDR3 comprises 15 residues. The V end was cut by 5 bases, the J end by 0 bases, with 13 bases between. The CDR3 coding sequence is TGTGCCAGCAGTGTTTCGGGAACCATGAACACTGAAGCTTTCTTT. This sequence encodes CASSVSGTMNTEAFF.

The chain uses TRBV19 and TRBJ2-2; 13 bases are a match to TRBD2. This CDR3 is built from 15 residues. V lost 9 bases and J lost 6; bases outside the gene matches: 7. CDR1 LNHDA and CDR2 SQIVND come from the germline V gene (reference sequence). CDR3 protein: CASLTSGRAPGELFF. The CDR3 DNA reads TGTGCCAGCCTCACTAGCGGGAGGGCCCCCGGGGAGCTGTTTTTT.

The chain links TRBV5-6 to TRBJ1-2; 8 nucleotides align to TRBD1. The CDR3 totals 13 residues. Per the germline V gene, CDR1 is SGHDT and CDR2 is YYEEEE. V gave up 4 bases and J gave up 5 bases; unmatched junction bases: 4. The CDR3 region is CASSARQGYGYTF. As DNA, the CDR3 is TGTGCCAGCAGCGCCCGACAGGGGTATGGCTACACCTTC.

V is TRBV18 and J is TRBJ1-5; the D gene is possibly TRBD1 (5 bases). V lost 6 bases to trimming and J lost 6 bases, with 18 bases between them. This CDR3 region has 15 residues. Germline V gene sequence: CDR1 KGHSH, CDR2 LQKENI. The CDR3 DNA follows: TGTGCCAGCTCCCGGGGCGGGGTAGGGTTTCAGCCCCAGCATTTT. Translation: CASSRGGVGFQPQHF.

V is TRBV7-9 and J is TRBJ1-5, with D possibly matching TRBD1 (5 bases). Germline loops: CDR1 SEHNR, CDR2 FQNEAQ (reference sequence). This CDR3 has 13 residues. V was trimmed by 3 bases and J by 7 bases, leaving 10 bases between them. The CDR3 bases are TGTGCCAGCAGCTTGGGGGGTAGCCAGCCCCAGCATTTT. It translates to CASSLGGSQPQHF. The full variable domain, its missing parts supplied by reference TRBV7-9 and TRBJ1-5, is DTGVSQNPRHKITKRGQNVTFRCDPISEHNRLYWYRQTLGQGPEFLTYFQNEAQLEKSRLLSDRFSAERPKGSFSTLEIQRTEQGDSAMYLCASSLGGSQPQHFGDGTRLSIL.

This clone turned up a few times. The chain couples TRBV28 to TRBJ2-5; tentative D call: TRBD2 (5 bases). The CDR3 contains 16 residues. V lost 5 bases to trimming and J lost 0 bases, with 16 bases between them. CDR1 MDHEN and CDR2 SYDVKM come from the germline V gene. CDR3 in DNA: TGTGCCAGCAGTCAGCTGGCGGGCGGCTACCAAGAGACCCAGTACTTC. As protein: CASSQLAGGYQETQYF.

The chain employs TRBV4-1 and TRBJ1-1; TRBD1 aligns across 8 bases. CDR3 size: 16 residues. Trimming removed 1 base from V and 0 bases from J; junction bases left unmatched: 4. From germline, CDR1 is MGHRA and CDR2 YSYEKL. The CDR3 DNA is TGCGCCAGCAGCCAAGGTCCGGGACAGGTGAACACTGAAGCTTTCTTT. As protein: CASSQGPGQVNTEAFF.

The rearrangement joins TRBV6-1 to TRBJ1-1, with 8 positions matching TRBD1. The V gene's germline CDR1 is MNHNS and CDR2 SASEGT. The CDR3 is 14 amino acids. Unmatched junction bases numbered 5, after V lost 3 bases and J lost 5 bases. CDR3 protein: CASSEQGAVTEAFF. CDR3 nucleotide sequence: TGTGCCAGCAGTGAGCAGGGGGCAGTGACTGAAGCTTTCTTT.

This rearrangement joins TRBV7-2 to TRBJ1-1, with TRBD1 identical over 7 bases. Germline CDR1 reads SGHTA; CDR2 reads FQGNSA. V dropped 5 bases and J dropped 0; count of bases not matched to a gene: 6. The CDR3 totals 15 residues. The CDR3 bases are TGTGCCAGCAGCGCAAGACAGGGAATGAACACTGAAGCTTTCTTT. Translating it yields CASSARQGMNTEAFF. Together with reference TRBV7-2 and TRBJ1-1, the CDR3 gives the full variable domain: GAGVSQSPSNKVTEKGKDVELRCDPISGHTALYWYRQSLGQGLEFLIYFQGNSAPDKSGLPSDRFSAERTGGSVSTLTIQRTQQEDSAVYLCASSARQGMNTEAFFGQGTRLTVV.

The V call is TRBV29-1, the J call TRBJ1-1, with D hard to call. CDR3 length: 12 amino acids. Germline values: CDR1 SQVTM, CDR2 ANQGSEA. The V gene lost 4 bases and the J gene lost 0 bases, with 6 bases spanning the gap. The DNA for the CDR3 is TGCAGCGTTGCAGGCCTGAACACTGAAGCTTTCTTT. Translation: CSVAGLNTEAFF.

This clone was counted between two and nine times. The chain links TRBV7-9 to TRBJ1-4; TRBD1 matches 7 bases. Losses at the gene ends were 6 bases for V and 2 bases for J; bases not matched to a gene: 3. Germline lookup yields CDR1 SEHNR and CDR2 FQNEAQ (reference sequence). This CDR3 is built from 14 residues. CDR3 region: CASRQQGTNEKLFF. For the CDR3, the DNA is TGTGCCAGCAGACAACAGGGGACTAATGAAAAACTGTTTTTT.

The V call is TRBV29-1, the J call TRBJ1-1; 7 bases are shared with TRBD1. The trim removed 7 bases at V and 0 bases at J, leaving 8 bases unmatched. The length of the CDR3 is 14 residues. Germline values: CDR1 SQVTM, CDR2 ANQGSEA. DNA for the CDR3: TGCAGCGACACCAGGGGGGTAATGAACACTGAAGCTTTCTTT. This sequence encodes CSDTRGVMNTEAFF.

Comment on this clone: Additional DNA sequences in this sample encode the identical CDR3. V is TRBV9 and J is TRBJ1-2; the D is unclear. In germline, CDR1 is SGDLS, CDR2 YYNGEE. Trimming took 3 bases from V and 8 from J, leaving 20 bases between them. The CDR3 consists of 15 residues. CDR3 sequence reads: CASSGTVSSGSGYTF. DNA of the CDR3: TGTGCCAGCAGCGGCACGGTAAGTTCGGGATCCGGCTACACCTTC.

This chain links TRBV5-5 with TRBJ2-5; 12 nucleotides agree with TRBD2. V lost 3 bases to trimming and J lost 7 bases; unmatched junction nucleotides: 7. Germline V lookup: CDR1 SGHKS, CDR2 YYEKEE (reference sequence). CDR3 size: 15 residues. Written as DNA, the CDR3 is TGTGCCAGCAGCTCTCTAGCGGGAGGGGAGGGGACCCAGTACTTC. As protein: CASSSLAGGEGTQYF.

The chain carries TRBV6-5 and TRBJ1-5, with 7 bases lining up with TRBD1. The J segment lost 7 bases and the V segment lost 8 bases, leaving 8 bases of the junction unmatched. Germline CDR1 reads MNHEY; CDR2 reads SVGAGI. This CDR3 spans 13 amino acids. The CDR3 DNA sequence: TGTGCCAGCTCTGACAGGGAGAGCCAGCCCCAGCATTTT. Translating it yields CASSDRESQPQHF.

This chain links TRBV6-6 with TRBJ2-7; TRBD1 aligns across 9 bases. CDR3 length equals 15 residues. In germline, CDR1 is MNHNY, CDR2 SVGAGI (reference sequence). J lost 2 bases, V lost 7 bases, and 9 bases had no gene match. The CDR3 DNA follows: TGTGCCAGCACTCCGGGGACAGGGCTAACCTACGAGCAGTACTTC. This encodes CASTPGTGLTYEQYF.

The chain joins TRBV6-4 to TRBJ2-7; 10 bases line up with TRBD2. This CDR3 region has 14 residues. V was pared by 2 bases and J by 5 bases, with 3 bases of the junction left unmatched. The germline CDR1 and CDR2 sequences are MRHNA and SNTAGT. CDR3 nucleotides: TGTGCCAGCAGTGACACCGGGACTAGCGACGAGCAGTACTTC. This encodes CASSDTGTSDEQYF.

Only one count was recorded for this clone. This chain links TRBV9 with TRBJ2-6; 14 bases align to TRBD2. Looked up from germline, CDR1 is SGDLS and CDR2 is YYNGEE. The CDR3 totals 19 residues. V lost 0 bases, J lost 2 bases, and 4 bases stayed unmatched. The CDR3 spells CASSVGLAGGGPGANVLTF. CDR3 DNA: TGTGCCAGCAGCGTAGGACTAGCGGGAGGGGGCCCTGGGGCCAACGTCCTGACTTTC. Full variable domain (remainder filled in from reference TRBV9 and TRBJ2-6): DSGVTQTPKHLITATGQRVTLRCSPRSGDLSVYWYQQSLDQGLQFLIQYYNGEERAKGNILERFSAQQFPDLHSELNLSSLELGDSALYFCASSVGLAGGGPGANVLTFGAGSRLTVL.